What follows is one T cell receptor (beta chain) and its context. Its antigen is as yet unknown. This CDR3 spans 13 amino acids. CDR1 and CDR2 (germline): SNHLY, FYNNEI. Trimming stripped 4 bases from V and 3 bases from J, with 7 bases between. This record comes from a study of graft-versus-host responses after intestinal transplantation. For the study at large: Recipients obtained multivisceral, liver-intestinal, or isolated intestinal transplants.

General observations from the study: Early post-transplant falls in HvG clones accompanied the peak levels of circulating GvH clones.

Repertoires were generated with immunoSEQ multiplex PCR, while TCRdb's copy carries only in-frame clones and drops some. The sample has 120,000 or so clones; 93% are singletons. The chain recombines TRBV2 with TRBJ2-1; D possibly corresponds to TRBD2 (6 bases). The specimen comprised unstimulated CD8+ T cells sorted from spleen or lymph node cells, sampled before intestinal transplant. The sequence came from a human donor who received an intestinal transplant. Written as DNA, the CDR3 is TGTGCCAGCAGTGTGGGACTCTACAATGAGCAGTTCTTC. Translated, it gives CASSVGLYNEQFF.